The rows below give T cell receptor beta chains drawn from one sample of a study of blood T cell repertoires in COVID-19. Clones were sequenced by immunoSEQ multiplex PCR, and TCRdb holds only the in-frame ones, with some missing. The sample has under 55,000 clones, 70% to 85% seen once. The sequenced material came from peripheral blood. These receptors were collected from a man aged 70-80 years with acute or convalescent COVID-19. Each CDR3 is given with its conserved first and last residue. The D gene is left open where the match is weak. Clone sizes are given selectively: once, few, many, or a class where the clone is expanded.

v_call	clone_size	cdr3_length	j_call	d_call	cdr3_nt	cdr3_aa
TRBV11-1	NA	14	TRBJ1-1	NA	TGTGCCAGCAGCTTAGGTCGGGGGATTGGTGAAGCTTTCTTT	CASSLGRGIGEAFF
TRBV28	few	14	TRBJ2-7	TRBD1	TGTGCCAGCAGTTCCGGACAGGGAGCGTACGAGCAGTACTTC	CASSSGQGAYEQYF
TRBV11-2	NA	15	TRBJ2-7	TRBD2	TGTGCCAGCAGCTTACTAGCGGGCGGCTCCTACGAGCAGTACTTC	CASSLLAGGSYEQYF
TRBV28	NA	15	TRBJ2-3	TRBD2	TGTGCCAGCAGATCGACTAGCGGGGATGGAGATACGCAGTATTTT	CASRSTSGDGDTQYF
TRBV19	NA	13	TRBJ2-3	NA	TGTGCCAGTAGTACAGGGCGCACAGATACGCAGTATTTT	CASSTGRTDTQYF
TRBV6-5	NA	12	TRBJ2-5	TRBD1	TGTGCCACCAAGACAGGGGCCGAGACCCAGTACTTC	CATKTGAETQYF
TRBV5-1	NA	14	TRBJ1-2	TRBD1	TGCGCCAGCAGCTTCGACAGGGTAGGCTATGGCTACACCTTC	CASSFDRVGYGYTF
TRBV15	NA	14	TRBJ2-1	NA	TGTGCCACCGGTGCGGGGACGACCTACAATGAGCAGTTCTTC	CATGAGTTYNEQFF
TRBV20-1	NA	14	TRBJ2-5	TRBD1	TGCAGTGCTAGTCACAGGGGCATCCAAGAGACCCAGTACTTC	CSASHRGIQETQYF
TRBV5-1	NA	14	TRBJ1-2	TRBD1	TGCGCCAGCAGCGCCGGCACCCGACAGGGGGGGTACACCTTC	CASSAGTRQGGYTF
TRBV7-9	NA	14	TRBJ1-1	NA	TGTGCCAGCAGCTTAAGCGCGGGGAACACTGAAGCTTTCTTT	CASSLSAGNTEAFF
TRBV6-1	few	16	TRBJ2-7	TRBD2	TGTGCCAGCAGTGAATCCGCGGGACTAGCGGAGTACGAGCAGTACTTC	CASSESAGLAEYEQYF
TRBV7-9	NA	14	TRBJ1-5	NA	TGTGCCAGCAGCTTAGGGGGGCAGGAAAAGCCCCAGCATTTT	CASSLGGQEKPQHF
TRBV30	NA	17	TRBJ2-6	NA	TGTGCCTGGGCCCTCCAGGCCAACCCCTCTGGGGCCAACGTCCTGACTTTC	CAWALQANPSGANVLTF
TRBV5-1	NA	15	TRBJ2-2	NA	TGCGCCAGCAGCTTGGATCTGGGGGCCTCCGGGGAGCTGTTTTTT	CASSLDLGASGELFF
TRBV21-1	NA	16	TRBJ2-5	NA	TGTGCCAGCAGCACTCCGGGACAGGGGTCACGAGAGACCCAGTACTTC	CASSTPGQGSRETQYF
TRBV11-3	NA	17	TRBJ2-6	TRBD2	TGTGCCAGCATTCCGGGACTAGCGGGAAATGGGGCCAACGTCCTGACTTTC	CASIPGLAGNGANVLTF
TRBV14	NA	15	TRBJ1-3	TRBD1	TGTGCCAGCAGCCAAGTTTTAGGGGGCGGAAACACCATATATTTT	CASSQVLGGGNTIYF
TRBV5-8	NA	14	TRBJ2-1	NA	TGTGCCAGCAGCTACCGGGGGTTAGGTGGTGAGCAGTTCTTC	CASSYRGLGGEQFF
TRBV14	NA	17	TRBJ2-2	TRBD2	TGTGCCAGCAGCCAAGATTTTAGCGGGAGTTGGGGCGGGGAGCTGTTTTTT	CASSQDFSGSWGGELFF
TRBV7-8	NA	16	TRBJ1-2	NA	TGTGCCAGCAGCTTAAATTCCGGCGACGGGGTCTATGGCTACACCTTC	CASSLNSGDGVYGYTF
TRBV6-5	few	15	TRBJ1-5	NA	TGTGCCAGCAGTTACTCTTCGGGAGGCAATCAGCCCCAGCATTTT	CASSYSSGGNQPQHF
TRBV18	NA	16	TRBJ1-5	NA	TGTGCCAGCTCACCCGGACTCCCCACTCTTCACCAGCCCCAGCATTTT	CASSPGLPTLHQPQHF
TRBV30	NA	12	TRBJ2-1	TRBD2	TGTGCCTGGAGCACACTAGCGTACGAGCAGTTCTTC	CAWSTLAYEQFF
TRBV9	NA	15	TRBJ2-7	TRBD1	TGTGCCAGCAGCCGTATAGGGGGCGAGGGGCACGAGCAGTACTTC	CASSRIGGEGHEQYF
TRBV27	NA	13	TRBJ2-7	NA	TGTGCCAGCAGTTCCCATGACACCTACGAGCAGTACTTC	CASSSHDTYEQYF
TRBV4-1	NA	20	TRBJ2-2	TRBD2	TGCGCCAGCAGCCAAGAATTTATACTAGCGGGAGTAGGGGGCACCGGGGAGCTGTTTTTT	CASSQEFILAGVGGTGELFF
TRBV30	NA	14	TRBJ1-2	NA	TGTGCCTGGAGTGTGGGGCAGGAGATCAGTGGCTACACCTTC	CAWSVGQEISGYTF
TRBV19	once	12	TRBJ1-6	NA	TGTGCCAGTAGTACGGCGGAAGGACTCCTCCACTTT	CASSTAEGLLHF
TRBV6-5	NA	12	TRBJ2-7	NA	TGTGCCAGCAGGGCAGGGGGGTACGAGCAGTACTTC	CASRAGGYEQYF
TRBV5-1	NA	16	TRBJ2-5	TRBD2	TGCGCCAGCAGCTTGGGACTAGCGGGGGAGAGGGAGACCCAGTACTTC	CASSLGLAGERETQYF
TRBV15	NA	14	TRBJ1-4	NA	TGTGCCACCAGCAGAGATGCAGCTAATGAAAAACTGTTTTTT	CATSRDAANEKLFF
TRBV28	NA	14	TRBJ1-2	TRBD1	TGTGCCAGCAGTTTAGACAGGGTGGACTATGGCTACACCTTC	CASSLDRVDYGYTF
TRBV11-2	NA	15	TRBJ2-1	NA	TGTGCCAGCAGCTTCGAACTTACTTCCTACAATGAGCAGTTCTTC	CASSFELTSYNEQFF
TRBV3-1/TRBV3-2	NA	13	TRBJ1-2	NA	TGTGCCAGCAGCCAGCAGGGCGCCTATGGCTACACCTTC	CASSQQGAYGYTF
TRBV7-2	NA	14	TRBJ1-5	NA	TGTGCCAGCAGCCTCCGGGAAGGCAATCAGCCCCAGCATTTT	CASSLREGNQPQHF
TRBV29-1	NA	14	TRBJ1-4	NA	TGCAGCGTTATCAGCGCTGCAACTAATGAAAAACTGTTTTTT	CSVISAATNEKLFF
TRBV15	NA	17	TRBJ1-4	NA	TGTGCCACCAGCGTAGTCTCGGGGGACCCCCTTGATGAAAAACTGTTTTTT	CATSVVSGDPLDEKLFF
TRBV19	NA	12	TRBJ2-5	NA	TGTGCCAGTAGTAAGGGCCAAGGGGTCCAGTACTTC	CASSKGQGVQYF
TRBV18	NA	17	TRBJ1-5	TRBD1	TGTGCCAGCTCACCACCTTTTTACGGACAGGGGTCCCAGCCCCAGCATTTT	CASSPPFYGQGSQPQHF
TRBV6-2/TRBV6-3	NA	15	TRBJ1-5	TRBD1	TGTGCCAGCAGTCTACAGGGGGCGGGCAATCAGCCCCAGCATTTT	CASSLQGAGNQPQHF
TRBV6-5	NA	11	TRBJ1-2	TRBD1	TGTGCCATCCCACAGGGGCATGGCTACACCTTC	CAIPQGHGYTF
TRBV12-3/TRBV12-4	NA	12	TRBJ2-5	NA	TGTGCCAGCAGCCCCACGGAGGAGACCCAGTACTTC	CASSPTEETQYF
TRBV6-2/TRBV6-3	NA	14	TRBJ2-1	NA	TGTGCCAGCAGTTACTCCGCAACCCGGGGTGAGCAGTTCTTC	CASSYSATRGEQFF
TRBV13	once	18	TRBJ2-6	TRBD1	TGTGCCAGCAGCCTCGGGACAGGGAGAAAAGGTGGGGCCAACGTCCTGACTTTC	CASSLGTGRKGGANVLTF
TRBV7-8	once	18	TRBJ2-1	TRBD2	TGTGCCAGCAGCGCGGGACTAGCGGGTACAACATCAAACAATGAGCAGTTCTTC	CASSAGLAGTTSNNEQFF
TRBV11-2	once	16	TRBJ2-7	NA	TGTGCCAGCAGACTCAGGGACAGCCGGGGGCTGCGACGGCAGTACTTC	CASRLRDSRGLRRQYF
TRBV7-9	NA	15	TRBJ1-2	NA	TGTGCCAGCAGCTTAGGAAGGACCGCGGGCTATGGCTACACCTTC	CASSLGRTAGYGYTF
TRBV5-1	NA	12	TRBJ1-2	TRBD1	TGCGCCAGCGGGACAGGGGACTATGGCTACACCTTC	CASGTGDYGYTF
TRBV6-6	NA	18	TRBJ2-6	TRBD1	TGTGCCAGCAGTCCCCTCCCCATGGGACAGTCTGGGGCCAACGTCCTGACTTTC	CASSPLPMGQSGANVLTF
TRBV11-2	few	18	TRBJ2-7	TRBD2	TGTGCCAGCAGCCCGCCCGCGGGGACTAGCGGGAGAAGCTACGAGCAGTACTTC	CASSPPAGTSGRSYEQYF
TRBV20-1	NA	14	TRBJ1-5	NA	TGCAGTGCTAGTCCTGGACTTGGCAATCAGCCCCAGCATTTT	CSASPGLGNQPQHF
TRBV6-5	NA	14	TRBJ2-7	NA	TGTGCCAGCAGGACCAGCAGGGGCTCCTACGAGCAGTACTTC	CASRTSRGSYEQYF